These 28 T cell receptor beta chains were all obtained from the same sample, sequenced in a study of blood T cell repertoires in COVID-19. Method: immunoSEQ multiplex PCR; TCRdb's copy keeps in-frame clones and lacks some. The sample carries about 350,000 clones, under 95% recorded once. The source material was peripheral blood. Receptor source: a woman between 18 and 29 years old who had recovered from COVID-19.

V gene TRBV2 combines with J gene TRBJ2-1, with a tentative D call TRBD2 (5 bases). V was clipped by 7 bases and J by 5 bases, with 12 bases between them. CDR1 is SNHLY and CDR2 is FYNNEI in the germline V gene. The CDR3 has 13 amino acids. The CDR3 region has the DNA TGTGCCAGCATGCAAGCGGACCACAATGAGCAGTTCTTC. It translates to CASMQADHNEQFF. The whole variable domain, filled in from reference TRBV2 and TRBJ2-1, reads EPEVTQTPSHQVTQMGQEVILRCVPISNHLYFYWYRQILGQKVEFLVSFYNNEISEKSEIFDDQFSVERPDGSNFTLKIRSTKLEDSAMYFCASMQADHNEQFFGPGTRLTVL.

The chain uses TRBV4-3 and TRBJ1-1; D is undetermined. V was clipped by 1 base and J by 7 bases, with 10 bases between them. The CDR3 loop spans 13 amino acids. From germline, CDR1 is LGHNA and CDR2 YSLEER. The CDR3 spells CASSQGSGLEAFF. The CDR3 bases are TGCGCCAGCAGCCAAGGATCTGGACTTGAAGCTTTCTTT.

The gene calls are TRBV10-3 and TRBJ2-3, with 7 bases identical to TRBD2. Per the germline V gene, CDR1 is ENHRY and CDR2 is SYGVKD. The CDR3 sequence is 15 residues long. Unmatched junction bases numbered 8, after V lost 4 bases and J lost 4 bases. CDR3 sequence: CAISAAGAVSDTQYF. In DNA form, the CDR3 reads TGTGCCATCAGTGCGGCGGGAGCCGTGTCAGATACGCAGTATTTT.

For the CDR3, the DNA is TGTGCCAGCAGTTCGGGAAGCCAAGAGACCCAGTACTTC. This encodes CASSSGSQETQYF. This rearrangement joins TRBV27 to TRBJ2-5; a weak D match, TRBD2 (5 bases). The CDR3 totals 13 residues. Germline-derived CDR1 and CDR2 are MNHEY and SMNVEV (reference sequence). V lost 4 bases to trimming and J lost 1 base, with 7 bases between them.

This chain joins TRBV6-5 and TRBJ1-1; the match to TRBD1 covers 8 bases. The CDR3 contains 14 residues. V was pared by 4 bases and J by 5 bases, with 6 bases of the junction left unmatched. CDR1 is MNHEY, CDR2 SVGAGI, per germline. The CDR3 region has the DNA TGTGCCAGCAGTTGGACAGGGAAGGGGACTGAAGCTTTCTTT. The encoded protein is CASSWTGKGTEAFF.

This clone has only one observation. The chain joins TRBV7-2 to TRBJ1-2; no firm D call. This CDR3 has 14 amino acids. Trimming took off 1 base at V and 2 bases at J, with 8 bases between the two ends. The V gene's germline CDR1 is SGHTA and CDR2 FQGNSA. The CDR3 loop reads CASSLDHLNYGYTF. As DNA, the CDR3 is TGTGCCAGCAGCTTAGACCATCTAAACTATGGCTACACCTTC.

The V call is TRBV18, the J call TRBJ2-1; 11 bases map to TRBD2. In germline, CDR1 is KGHSH, CDR2 LQKENI. The junction had 10 bases not matched to a gene; V was cut back by 8 bases and J by 10 bases. The CDR3 runs 14 residues. CDR3 bases: TGTGCCAGCCGTGTAGCGGGAGGGCCGGGCGAGCAGTTCTTC. It encodes CASRVAGGPGEQFF.

CDR3 DNA sequence: TGTGCCAGCAGCCCCTTGAGGGGGTACAATGAGCAGTTCTTC. It yields the protein CASSPLRGYNEQFF. This chain links TRBV5-5 with TRBJ2-1; TRBD1 is a possible D gene (6 bases). V gave up 4 bases and J gave up 4 bases, with 12 bases separating them. The CDR3 contains 14 residues. In germline, CDR1 is SGHKS, CDR2 YYEKEE (reference sequence). The full variable domain, with the rest looked up from reference TRBV5-5 and TRBJ2-1, is DAGVTQSPTHLIKTRGQQVTLRCSPISGHKSVSWYQQVLGQGPQFIFQYYEKEERGRGNFPDRFSARQFPNYSSELNVNALLLGDSALYLCASSPLRGYNEQFFGPGTRLTVL.

The chain couples TRBV29-1 to TRBJ2-1; maybe TRBD2 (6 bases). V lost 3 bases, J lost 7 bases, and 13 bases lay in between. This CDR3 comprises 13 residues. Germline V gene sequence: CDR1 SQVTM, CDR2 ANQGSEA. CDR3: CSVERGGRNEQFF. The DNA for the CDR3 is TGCAGCGTTGAGAGGGGAGGAAGGAATGAGCAGTTCTTC.

This chain uses TRBV7-2 with TRBJ1-3, with 9 bases lining up with TRBD1. V lost 5 bases and J lost 1; bases outside the gene matches: 3. The CDR3 consists of 15 residues. From germline, CDR1 is SGHTA and CDR2 FQGNSA. CDR3 residues: CASSPQGASGNTIYF. For the CDR3, the DNA is TGTGCCAGCAGCCCACAGGGGGCGTCTGGAAACACCATATATTTT.

The J gene is TRBJ1-5, the V gene TRBV7-8; D is possibly TRBD1 (5 bases). The CDR3 is 15 residues long. The V and J ends lost 6 bases and 2 bases respectively, with 14 bases between them. From germline, CDR1 is SGHVS and CDR2 FQNEAQ. This chain's CDR3 is CASSAQGGRNQPQHF. For the CDR3, the DNA is TGTGCCAGCAGTGCTCAGGGTGGTCGCAATCAGCCCCAGCATTTT.

This sequence joins TRBV4-1 and TRBJ2-2; D gene ambiguous. Per germline, CDR1 MGHRA and CDR2 YSYEKL. This CDR3 contains 14 residues. The ends were cut back, 2 bases at V and 4 bases at J, with 8 bases in the middle. This CDR3 reads CASSQITSTGELFF. The CDR3 bases are TGCGCCAGCAGCCAAATAACATCCACCGGGGAGCTGTTTTTT.

The chain carries TRBV4-1 and TRBJ2-1; 15 bases align to TRBD2. Trimming removed 3 bases from V and 0 bases from J; junction bases left unmatched: 12. The CDR3 contains 21 residues. Germline CDR1 MGHRA, CDR2 YSYEKL. This CDR3 is CASSHQLGLAGGLSSYNEQFF. CDR3 DNA sequence: TGCGCCAGCAGCCATCAACTCGGACTAGCGGGAGGGCTTAGCTCCTACAATGAGCAGTTCTTC.

CDR3 amino acids: CASSHRTAGAASRETQYF. The CDR3 DNA is TGTGCCAGCAGCCACCGAACAGCGGGAGCGGCATCCCGGGAGACCCAGTACTTC. V is TRBV3-1 (or the pseudogene TRBV3-2) and J is TRBJ2-5, with TRBD2 matching 8 bases. The CDR3 is 18 residues long. CDR1 is LGHDT and CDR2 is YNNKEL in the germline V gene (reference sequence). J gave up 5 bases and V 3 bases, and 17 bases lay outside the gene matches.

In the case of this clone: Distinct nucleotide sequences in the sample also encode this CDR3. The V call is TRBV11-2, the J call TRBJ2-2, with D possibly being TRBD1 (6 bases). In germline, CDR1 is SGHAT, CDR2 FQNNGV. V was trimmed by 1 base and J by 2 bases, leaving 8 bases between them. CDR3 length: 15 residues. Here the CDR3 reads CASSLGTANTGELFF. The CDR3 DNA reads TGTGCCAGCAGCTTAGGGACAGCAAACACCGGGGAGCTGTTTTTT.

The rearrangement joins TRBV2 to TRBJ2-3; 9 nucleotides line up with TRBD2. Germline CDR1 reads SNHLY; CDR2 reads FYNNEI. The ends lost 3 bases at V and 4 bases at J; junction bases unmatched: 11. The length of the CDR3 is 17 residues. The CDR3 DNA sequence: TGTGCCAGCAGTGAGTTTCTAGCGGGAAGAAGATCAGATACGCAGTATTTT. This codes for CASSEFLAGRRSDTQYF.

This chain links TRBV24-1 with TRBJ2-1; TRBD1 agrees at 8 bases. CDR1 KGHDR and CDR2 SFDVKD come from the germline V gene. V was pared by 4 bases and J by 6 bases, with 13 bases of the junction left unmatched. The CDR3 loop spans 17 amino acids. CDR3 residues: CATSDSRRDRGSNEQFF. CDR3 coding DNA: TGTGCCACCAGTGACTCACGACGAGACAGGGGAAGCAATGAGCAGTTCTTC.

The rearrangement uses TRBV6-5 and TRBJ2-1, with 7 bases matching TRBD2. V was pared by 5 bases and J by 9 bases, with 13 bases of the junction left unmatched. The CDR3 runs 15 residues. The germline V gene encodes CDR1 MNHEY and CDR2 SVGAGI. CDR3 protein: CASSRLTGGSSEQFF. The CDR3 DNA is TGTGCCAGCAGTCGCCTGACGGGAGGTAGCAGTGAGCAGTTCTTC.

The V gene is TRBV10-1, the J gene TRBJ2-1; 8 nucleotides line up with TRBD2. CDR3 length: 15 residues. CDR1 and CDR2 (germline): WNHNN, SYGVQD (reference sequence). Trimming cost V 2 bases and J 8 bases; bases outside gene matches: 8. This CDR3 is CASSEGLVAGYEQFF. Written as DNA, the CDR3 is TGCGCCAGCAGTGAGGGGCTTGTAGCGGGGTATGAGCAGTTCTTC.

This clone was picked up one time. The gene calls are TRBV6-1 and TRBJ1-1; 7 nucleotides line up with TRBD1. CDR3 length equals 13 residues. The V gene end was trimmed by 0 bases and the J gene end by 9 bases; junction bases not matched to a gene: 4. CDR1 is MNHNS, CDR2 SASEGT, per germline. The CDR3: CASSEALTGQAFF. The CDR3 DNA is TGTGCCAGCAGTGAAGCTTTGACAGGGCAAGCTTTCTTT.

This chain uses TRBV7-2 with TRBJ2-4; 7 bases line up with TRBD1. The CDR3 consists of 14 residues. V shed 1 base, J shed 6 bases, and the junction held 3 bases outside the gene matches. Germline V gene data show CDR1 as SGHTA and CDR2 as FQGNSA. CDR3 coding DNA: TGTGCCAGCAGCTTAGAGTACAGGGGAAACATTCAGTACTTC. Translating gives CASSLEYRGNIQYF.

The chain combines TRBV11-2 with TRBJ1-2, with D unresolved. The length of the CDR3 is 14 residues. V was shortened by 2 bases and J by 8 bases, with 15 bases between the two germline ends. Germline CDR1 reads SGHAT; CDR2 reads FQNNGV. CDR3 amino acids: CASSLPTMGRGYTF. CDR3 DNA sequence: TGTGCCAGCAGCTTACCCACGATGGGGAGGGGCTACACCTTC.

The chain combines TRBV7-2 with TRBJ2-7, with 12 bases aligning to TRBD2. The CDR3 is made up of 15 amino acids. V lost 5 bases to trimming and J lost 3 bases; unmatched junction nucleotides: 5. Germline assignment: CDR1 SGHTA and CDR2 FQGNSA. This CDR3 is CASSPTSGGHYEQYV. Here the CDR3 DNA reads TGTGCCAGCAGCCCGACTAGCGGGGGCCACTACGAGCAGTACGTC.

This sequence joins TRBV19 and TRBJ2-3; 11 bases align to TRBD2. Germline CDR1 and CDR2: LNHDA and SQIVND (reference sequence). With 5 bases clipped from V and 1 base from J, the junction kept 14 bases outside the gene matches. The CDR3 has 19 residues. The CDR3 DNA follows: TGTGCCAGTAGTGGGCTGGGAACTAGCGGGAGCCAGCGCACAGATACGCAGTATTTT. This gives the protein CASSGLGTSGSQRTDTQYF.

J is TRBJ2-1 and V is TRBV27; TRBD2 matches at 12 bases. In germline, CDR1 is MNHEY, CDR2 SMNVEV (reference sequence). The CDR3 is 15 amino acids. Trimming took 6 bases from V and 6 from J; bases not matched to a gene: 6. The CDR3: CASRAGTSGFNEQFF. The CDR3 DNA reads as TGTGCCAGCAGGGCCGGGACTAGCGGGTTCAATGAGCAGTTCTTC.

The chain uses TRBV7-9 and TRBJ1-2, with D perhaps matching TRBD1 (6 bases). Germline V lookup: CDR1 SEHNR, CDR2 FQNEAQ (reference sequence). This CDR3 spans 13 amino acids. Trimming cost V 1 base and J 7 bases, with 10 bases left between them. The CDR3, as DNA: TGTGCCAGCAGCTTAGAGGGACAACTTGGCTACACCTTC. As protein: CASSLEGQLGYTF.

The chain joins TRBV11-2 to TRBJ1-1; weak D call: TRBD1 (5 bases). The CDR3 has 14 amino acids. The germline CDR1 and CDR2 sequences are SGHAT and FQNNGV. V was trimmed by 2 bases and J by 1 base, leaving 8 bases between them. The CDR3 sequence: CASSLQGRNTEAFF. CDR3 coding DNA: TGTGCCAGCAGCTTACAGGGTCGGAACACTGAAGCTTTCTTT.

The chain joins TRBV5-4 to TRBJ2-1, with TRBD2 matching 15 bases. Germline CDR1 is SGHNT and CDR2 is YYREEE (reference sequence). The CDR3 sequence is 18 residues long. The J segment lost 2 bases and the V segment lost 3 bases, leaving 6 bases of the junction unmatched. CDR3 region: CASSSGTSGRYPYNEQFF. CDR3 DNA: TGTGCCAGCAGCTCCGGGACTAGCGGGAGGTACCCCTACAATGAGCAGTTCTTC.